A selection of T cell receptor beta chains follows, all from one sample in a study of shared clonotypes between healthy human individuals. TCRdb's table, derived via immunoSEQ multiplex PCR, lists solely in-frame clones and lacks some. Among about 1 million clones listed, around 75% were seen once. Sequenced sample: memory CD4+ T cells sorted from blood. Receptor source: a man between 18 and 35 years old in good health. Each CDR3 is given with its conserved first and last residue.

CDR3aa,len,v_gene,j_gene
CASSPWGQGMNTEAFF,16,TRBV7-9,TRBJ1-1
CASTSSKGTNQPQHF,15,TRBV19,TRBJ1-5
CASSARSNPSAGTNGYTF,18,TRBV9,TRBJ1-2
CASTRSGQAYEQYF,14,TRBV2,TRBJ2-7
CASRPNSAQETQYF,14,TRBV27,TRBJ2-5
CASSSGGQGAFF,12,TRBV5-1,TRBJ1-1
CASSLATGDNSPLHF,15,TRBV7-2,TRBJ1-6
CASSLTGRGETQYF,14,TRBV6-5,TRBJ2-5
CASSLALLAGGSNEQFF,17,TRBV7-2,TRBJ2-1
CASNPGLAPYEQYF,14,TRBV5-4,TRBJ2-7
CASMRENTGELFF,13,TRBV2,TRBJ2-2
CASSLAFAGRETQYF,15,TRBV5-4,TRBJ2-5
CASSDRQLNTGELFF,15,TRBV5-4,TRBJ2-2
CASSPGWGNTEAFF,14,TRBV5-5,TRBJ1-1
CASSLAGVGELFF,13,TRBV11-3,TRBJ2-2
CASSLQGASGANVLTF,16,TRBV5-4,TRBJ2-6
CASSEGGAYEQYF,13,TRBV10-1,TRBJ2-7
CASHVRTGGPAFF,13,TRBV19,TRBJ1-1
CASSPLGSGGAQDTQYF,17,TRBV18,TRBJ2-3
CASSLRWTGELFF,13,TRBV27,TRBJ2-2
CASRRDRGGNTEAFF,15,TRBV19,TRBJ1-1
CASSLGRNEQFF,12,TRBV13,TRBJ2-1